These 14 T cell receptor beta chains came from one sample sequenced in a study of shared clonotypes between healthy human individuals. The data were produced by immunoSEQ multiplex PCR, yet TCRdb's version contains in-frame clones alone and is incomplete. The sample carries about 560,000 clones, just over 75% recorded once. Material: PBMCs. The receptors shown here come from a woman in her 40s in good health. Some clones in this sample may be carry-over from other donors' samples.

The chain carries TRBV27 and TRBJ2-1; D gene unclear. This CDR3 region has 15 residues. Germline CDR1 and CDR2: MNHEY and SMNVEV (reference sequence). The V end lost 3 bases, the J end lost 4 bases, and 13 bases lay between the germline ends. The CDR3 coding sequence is TGTGCCAGCAGTTTGAGGCTAACAGTTTACAATGAGCAGTTCTTC. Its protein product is CASSLRLTVYNEQFF.

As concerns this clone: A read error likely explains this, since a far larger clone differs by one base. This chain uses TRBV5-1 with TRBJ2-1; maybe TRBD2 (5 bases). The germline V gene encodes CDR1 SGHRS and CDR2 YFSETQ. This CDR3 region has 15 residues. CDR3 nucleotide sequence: TGCGCCAGCGGCTTGGTCGAGGGCAGTCGGAATGAGCAGTTCTTC. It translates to CASGLVEGSRNEQFF. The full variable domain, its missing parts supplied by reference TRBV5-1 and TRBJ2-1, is KAGVTQTPRYLIKTRGQQVTLSCSPISGHRSVSWYQQTPGQGLQFLFEYFSETQRNKGNFPGRFSGRQFSNSRSEMNVSTLELGDSALYLCASGLVEGSRNEQFFGPGTRLTVL.

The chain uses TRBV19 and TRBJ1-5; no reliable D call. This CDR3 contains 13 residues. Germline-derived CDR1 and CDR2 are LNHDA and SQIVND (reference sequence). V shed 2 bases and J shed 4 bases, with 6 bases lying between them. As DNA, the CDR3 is TGTGCCAGTAGTATAAGCGTTAATCAGCCCCAGCATTTT. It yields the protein CASSISVNQPQHF.

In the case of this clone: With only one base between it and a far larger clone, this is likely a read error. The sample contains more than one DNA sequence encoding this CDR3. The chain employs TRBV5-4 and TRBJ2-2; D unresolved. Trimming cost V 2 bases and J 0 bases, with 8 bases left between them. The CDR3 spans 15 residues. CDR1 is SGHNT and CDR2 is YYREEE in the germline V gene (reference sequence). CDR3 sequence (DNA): TGTGCCAGCAGCTTTTCAAGAGCGAACACCGGGGAGCTGTTTTTT. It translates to CASSFSRANTGELFF.

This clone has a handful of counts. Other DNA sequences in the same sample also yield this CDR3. The CDR3 protein is CASSPGLVWTGELFF. CDR3 nucleotide sequence: TGCGCCAGCAGCCCGGGACTAGTTTGGACCGGGGAGCTGTTTTTT. This chain connects TRBV5-1 to TRBJ2-2; 8 positions agree with TRBD2. After removal of 4 bases from V and 5 bases from J, the junction contained 7 bases not matched to a gene. Germline lookup yields CDR1 SGHRS and CDR2 YFSETQ. This CDR3 has 15 residues. Drawing the rest from reference TRBV5-1 and TRBJ2-2, the complete variable domain is KAGVTQTPRYLIKTRGQQVTLSCSPISGHRSVSWYQQTPGQGLQFLFEYFSETQRNKGNFPGRFSGRQFSNSRSEMNVSTLELGDSALYLCASSPGLVWTGELFFGEGSRLTVL.

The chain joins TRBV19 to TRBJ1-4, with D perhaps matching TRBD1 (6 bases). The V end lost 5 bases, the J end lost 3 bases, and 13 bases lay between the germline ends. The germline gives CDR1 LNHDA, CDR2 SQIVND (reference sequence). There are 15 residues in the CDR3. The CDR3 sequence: CASSSLWGPNEKLFF. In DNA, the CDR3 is TGTGCCAGTAGTTCTTTGTGGGGGCCTAATGAAAAACTGTTTTTT.

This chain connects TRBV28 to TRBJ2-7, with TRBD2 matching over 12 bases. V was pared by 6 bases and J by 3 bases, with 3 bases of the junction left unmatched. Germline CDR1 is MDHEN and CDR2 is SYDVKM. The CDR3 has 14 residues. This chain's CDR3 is CASSETSGSYEQYF. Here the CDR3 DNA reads TGTGCCAGCAGCGAGACTAGCGGGAGCTACGAGCAGTACTTC.

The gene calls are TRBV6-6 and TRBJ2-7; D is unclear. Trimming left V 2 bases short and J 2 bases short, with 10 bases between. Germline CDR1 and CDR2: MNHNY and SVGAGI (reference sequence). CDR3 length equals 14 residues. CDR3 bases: TGTGCCAGCAGTTACGCTGGCCGAACCTACGAGCAGTACTTC. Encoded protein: CASSYAGRTYEQYF.

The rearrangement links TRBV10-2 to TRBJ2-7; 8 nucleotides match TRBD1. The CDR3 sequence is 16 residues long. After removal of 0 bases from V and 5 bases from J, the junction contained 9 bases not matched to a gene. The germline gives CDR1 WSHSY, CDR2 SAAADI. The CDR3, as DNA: TGCGCCAGCAGTGAGTCCTGGACAGGGAGGAAACACGAGCAGTACTTC. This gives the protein CASSESWTGRKHEQYF.

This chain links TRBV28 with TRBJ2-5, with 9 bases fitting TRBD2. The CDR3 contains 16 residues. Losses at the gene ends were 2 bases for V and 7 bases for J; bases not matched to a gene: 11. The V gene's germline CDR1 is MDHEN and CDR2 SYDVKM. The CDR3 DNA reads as TGTGCCAGCAGTTTACCCGGGACTAGCCCCTCGGGGACCCAGTACTTC. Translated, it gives CASSLPGTSPSGTQYF.

CDR3 amino acids: CASSEYRVGHEQFF. In DNA, the CDR3 is TGTGCCAGCAGTGAGTACAGGGTAGGTCATGAGCAGTTCTTC. The chain carries TRBV6-1 and TRBJ2-1, with D possibly being TRBD1 (6 bases). CDR3 length: 14 residues. Deletions cut 3 bases from V and 8 bases from J, with 14 bases between. Looked up from germline, CDR1 is MNHNS and CDR2 is SASEGT.

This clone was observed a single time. In DNA, the CDR3 is TGTGCCAGTAGTATATTGACCAGGAGGAACACTGAAGCTTTCTTT. Encoded protein: CASSILTRRNTEAFF. V is TRBV19 and J is TRBJ1-1; D remains unclear. The CDR3 runs 15 residues. Germline CDR1 is LNHDA and CDR2 is SQIVND (reference sequence). Trimming left V 2 bases short and J 1 base short, with 11 bases between.

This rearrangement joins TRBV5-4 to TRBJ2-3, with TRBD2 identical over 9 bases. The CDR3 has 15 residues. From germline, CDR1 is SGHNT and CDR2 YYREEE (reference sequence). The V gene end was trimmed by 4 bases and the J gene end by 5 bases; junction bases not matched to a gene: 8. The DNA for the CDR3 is TGTGCCAGCAGCCAAGAGGGACTAGCCGGAGATACGCAGTATTTT. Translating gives CASSQEGLAGDTQYF.

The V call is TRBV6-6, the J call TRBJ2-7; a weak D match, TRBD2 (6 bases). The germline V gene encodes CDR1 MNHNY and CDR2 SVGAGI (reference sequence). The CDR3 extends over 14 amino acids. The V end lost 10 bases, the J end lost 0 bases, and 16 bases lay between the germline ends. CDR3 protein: CATDGTPSSYEQYF. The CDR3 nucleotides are TGTGCCACCGACGGGACTCCGAGCTCCTACGAGCAGTACTTC.